This T cell receptor beta chain was obtained from a study of CD8+ T cells in alopecia areata. The length of the CDR3 is 13 residues. Germline-derived CDR1 and CDR2 are SSHAT and FNYEAQ (reference sequence). This clone was found many times. As the sequencing template, cDNA was produced by extracting RNA and reverse transcribing it. TCRdb's table, derived via immunoSEQ multiplex PCR, lists solely in-frame clones and lacks some. The table includes hundreds of thousands of clones, about three fifths detected once. Sequencing was performed on CD4+ T cells sorted from blood, taken at week 0. The rearrangement uses TRBV7-7 and TRBJ1-1, with D perhaps matching TRBD1 (5 bases). This sequence originates from a human donor with alopecia areata. Here the CDR3 DNA reads TGTGCTACTTCACAGGTGTCGACCACTGAAGCTTTCTTT. Translating it yields CATSQVSTTEAFF.